The subject of this entry is one T cell receptor (beta chain). Trimming pared 3 bases from V and 3 bases from J, leaving 4 bases between. Germline V gene data show CDR1 as ENHRY and CDR2 as SYGVKD. This CDR3 comprises 12 residues. The data stem from a study of identifying expanded T cells in peripheral blood. Libraries were prepared by immunoSEQ multiplex PCR; TCRdb keeps only in-frame clonotypes and omits some of them. This table holds roughly 63,000 clones, approximately 80% found once. Sequences were obtained from blood. The chain uses TRBV10-3 and TRBJ2-3; no clear D. The TCR was taken from a person aged 18-70 years in good health. The CDR3 here is CAISDQTDTQYF. DNA for the CDR3: TGTGCCATCAGTGACCAGACAGATACGCAGTATTTT.